This TCR beta chain was documented in a study of cytomegalovirus exposure and HLA in healthy donors. The study's findings and limits: Reports credit the classifier with highly specific, highly sensitive diagnosis of cytomegalovirus status. A later analysis showed TCR association rates differing by HLA locus, peaking at DRB1 and lowest at HLA-C.

Details on this clone: Its target is not known.

The study ran its PCR with 60 Vbeta and 13 Jbeta primers. This table comes from immunoSEQ multiplex PCR, and its TCRdb copy is limited to in-frame clones, with some not included. In the table there are roughly 120,000 clones, around three quarters of which are singletons. The sequence came from a man between 18 and 35 years old in good health and CMV-seropositive. The sample taken for sequencing was PBMCs.

The CDR3 region is CASSERFRGLMAEAFF. The CDR3 DNA reads as TGTGCCAGCAGCGAAAGGTTCAGGGGGCTAATGGCTGAAGCTTTCTTT. The chain couples TRBV9 to TRBJ1-1, with 8 bases identical to TRBD1. V lost 3 bases, J lost 6 bases, and 13 bases stayed unmatched. The CDR3 runs to 16 residues. The germline V gene encodes CDR1 SGDLS and CDR2 YYNGEE. The entire variable domain, with the rest obtained from reference TRBV9 and TRBJ1-1, is as follows: DSGVTQTPKHLITATGQRVTLRCSPRSGDLSVYWYQQSLDQGLQFLIQYYNGEERAKGNILERFSAQQFPDLHSELNLSSLELGDSALYFCASSERFRGLMAEAFFGQGTRLTVV.